This T cell receptor (beta chain) was sequenced for a study of blood T cells in healthy people across ages. Study results and limitations: Using unsorted PBMCs precluded a conclusive naive versus antigen-experienced comparison.

The CDR3 sequence is 13 residues long. Between the trimmed V and J ends, which lost 3 bases and 9 bases, there was a span of 17 bases. Germline lookup yields CDR1 DFQATT and CDR2 SNEGSKA (reference sequence). Next came a second PCR, run for roughly 6 to 11 cycles, which used a sample-barcoded 5' primer along with a J-beta primer mix. TCRdb analysed the 5' RACE reads with MiXCR anew, one entry per CDR3 protein. The sample carries around 1,700,000 distinct CDR3 sequences, under 30% recorded once. In this sample, this clonotype turned up many times. Antigen: not known. The chain joins TRBV20-1 to TRBJ1-2, with TRBD1 as a possible D gene (5 bases). The specimen was blood. This receptor was obtained from a woman aged 25 to 39 in good health. The CDR3 loop reads CSASTEIPGRYTF. CDR3 DNA sequence: TGCAGTGCTAGTACGGAGATCCCGGGACGCTACACCTTC.